This is a list of T cell receptor beta chains from one sample in a study of shared clonotypes between healthy human individuals. TCRdb's copy holds only in-frame clones and misses some; the assay was immunoSEQ multiplex PCR. This table holds a few million clones, just over 90% found once. The sample consisted of naive CD4+ T cells sorted from blood. The receptors derive from a man aged 18 to 29 in good health. Both conserved end residues are part of each CDR3. The D gene is left open where the match is weak.

CASSSQGALILLNEQFF TRBD1 TRBV5-1
CASRPVERGGTGEQFF TRBD2 TRBV27
CASSPRGTWYEQYF - TRBV27
CASSKGGNTEAFF - TRBV7-8
CASSPVGGSSKDTQYF TRBD2 TRBV7-2
CASSFEAGELFF - TRBV5-6
CASSPRGTGELFF - TRBV27
CASNAQNTGELFF - TRBV19
CASSYPEAYEQYF - TRBV7-2
CASSDGQAPNTEAFF TRBD1 TRBV5-1
CASRRSGGDSGNTIYF TRBD1 TRBV6-6
CASSGLAGRETQYF TRBD2 TRBV5-1
CASSLGQNMNTEAFF - TRBV11-2
CASSFPQGLGEQYF TRBD1 TRBV5-6
CASSQFAGDNYEQYF TRBD2 TRBV4-3
CASRRGVGEKLFF - TRBV6-5
CAWSALGGTNEKLFF - TRBV30
CLRSGLLGGTEAFF - TRBV21-1
CASSVRGGPGNTIYF - TRBV6-1
CASSLGSGNEKLFF - TRBV5-1
CASSFKNTGELFF - TRBV7-9
CASSPLGASTQYF - TRBV5-6
CASSLFVGTGDGYTF TRBD1 TRBV7-2
CASSLALDSYGYTF - TRBV7-9
CASSPNPPLAATLREYF TRBD2 TRBV18
CASSPGVRGNQPQHF - TRBV7-2
CASSYGQLNTEAFF - TRBV6-6
CASSLAGLSGTDTQYF - TRBV7-2
CASSFRAGGFDTEAFF TRBD1 TRBV5-1
CASSLAQGGSGYTF - TRBV7-2
CASSSREAGELFF - TRBV18
CASSSTSGGYTDTQYF TRBD2 TRBV7-9
CASSPLLSGNTIYF - TRBV18
CAWTPGTGDSPLHF TRBD1 TRBV30
CASSGGLGEAFF - TRBV18
CATADGTDTQYF - TRBV10-3
CASSQVFSTGELFF - TRBV6-5
CASRRSGELNYGYTF - TRBV6-1
CASSTGSIVYEQYF - TRBV10-2
CASRREGNAGEQYF TRBD2 TRBV19
CASSSRLAGGPQNIQYF TRBD2 TRBV11-2
CASSSPARMRTGELFF - TRBV27
CASSFPPGRAGGRTGELFF TRBD2 TRBV27
CASSLLGAGELFF - TRBV11-2
CASSLAIGTSGTSNTGELFF TRBD2 TRBV5-1
CASMEDYGYTF - TRBV25-1
CASSKAAWTGTETQYF TRBD1 TRBV28